This record concerns one T cell receptor (beta chain) sequence. Its antigen is currently unknown. This record comes from a study of T cell repertoires in cytomegalovirus infection. Study at large: Public TCR beta signatures marked donors with CMV infection and the matching HLA.

TCRdb recomputed calls from the reads with MiXCR, one row per CDR3 protein. The data hold about 190,000 distinct CDR3 sequences, with over 25% observed a single time. General observations from the study: CMV-specific HLA-C-restricted TCR beta clonotypes dominated the ex vivo response. Identification of carriers of CMV plus the relevant HLA was achieved through cumulative public TCR beta family frequency.

The sequenced material came from PBMCs. The origin of this receptor is a human donor in good health (CMV status not recorded). Some clones in this sample may be carry-over from other donors' samples.

The CDR3 loop reads CGSGDTDTQYF. CDR3 DNA sequence: TGTGGTAGCGGGGACACAGATACGCAGTATTTT. The rearrangement links TRBV12-3 or TRBV12-4 to TRBJ2-3, with 8 nucleotides matching TRBD2. The CDR3 is 11 residues long.